One sample yielded the 22 T cell receptor beta chains listed below, sequenced in a study of T cell repertoires in cytomegalovirus infection. TCRdb re-derived calls from the reads in MiXCR, one entry per CDR3 protein. The sample includes about 190,000 distinct CDR3 sequences, about 28% seen only once; the top ten take about 28%. Sequences were obtained from PBMCs. The receptors here all came from a human donor in good health (CMV status not recorded). Some clones in this sample may be carry-over from other donors' samples.

The sample holds a few counts of this clonotype. This chain connects TRBV7-9 to TRBJ2-7, with 8 positions matching TRBD1. The CDR3 runs 14 residues. After removal of 3 bases from V and 12 bases from J, the junction contained 13 bases not matched to a gene. Per germline, CDR1 SEHNR and CDR2 FQNEAQ (reference sequence). CDR3 sequence: CASSLGTGGYEWYF. Written as DNA, the CDR3 is TGTGCCAGCAGCTTGGGGACAGGAGGTTACGAGTGGTACTTC.

In this sample, this clonotype turned up a few times. The rearrangement links TRBV6-2 or TRBV6-3 to TRBJ1-5, with D perhaps matching TRBD1 (6 bases). Between the trimmed V and J ends, which lost 6 bases and 9 bases, there was a span of 15 bases. This CDR3 contains 13 residues. From germline, CDR1 is MNHEY and CDR2 SVGEGT. The CDR3: CASSGTSGGPQHF. The CDR3 coding sequence is TGTGCCAGCAGCGGGACATCCGGGGGGCCCCAGCATTTT.

This clonotype showed up just a few times. The chain employs TRBV7-4 and TRBJ1-2; a possible D gene is TRBD1 (6 bases). Germline loops: CDR1 SGHVT, CDR2 SQSDAQ. This CDR3 region has 16 residues. Trimming removed 1 base at V and 0 bases at J, with 12 bases between. The CDR3 protein is CASSLDRGPSNYGYTF. The DNA of the CDR3 is TGTGCCAGCAGCTTAGATCGGGGGCCTTCTAACTATGGCTACACCTTC.

Turning to this clonotype: A much larger clone sits a single nucleotide away, making a read error possible. The chain uses TRBV7-2 and TRBJ2-3, with D tentatively TRBD2 (9 bases). CDR1 is SGHTA, CDR2 FQGNSA, per germline. CDR3 length equals 16 residues. The CDR3 region has the DNA TGTGCCAGCAGCTTAGCGCTGGCGGGGGGGACAGGTACGCAGTATTTT. Encoded protein: CASSLALAGGTGTQYF.

This clonotype was seen only a few times. The V and J genes are TRBV7-2 and TRBJ1-4, with D possibly matching TRBD1 (6 bases). Germline assignment: CDR1 SGHTA and CDR2 FQGNSA. CDR3 length: 13 amino acids. The germline V and J ends were trimmed by 5 bases and 8 bases, with 12 bases remaining between them. CDR3 bases: TGTGCCAGCAGCCTAGGGGACAACGAAAAACTGTTTTTT. Amino acid sequence: CASSLGDNEKLFF.

The chain is built from TRBV20-1 and TRBJ2-3; 8 bases map to TRBD2. The germline V gene encodes CDR1 DFQATT and CDR2 SNEGSKA (reference sequence). J gave up 2 bases and V 3 bases, and 1 base lay outside the gene matches. The CDR3 sequence is 13 residues long. The CDR3 loop is CSASGGDTDTQYF. For the CDR3, the DNA is TGCAGTGCTAGCGGGGGGGACACAGATACGCAGTATTTT.

The genes are TRBV7-8 and TRBJ2-6; the D is unclear. CDR3 length equals 14 residues. Germline V gene data show CDR1 as SGHVS and CDR2 as FQNEAQ. The V end lost 7 bases, the J end lost 2 bases, and 9 bases lay between the germline ends. The CDR3 loop is CASTIAAGANVLTF. The CDR3 coding sequence is TGTGCCAGCACTATAGCAGCTGGGGCCAACGTCCTGACTTTC.

The genes are TRBV2 and TRBJ1-1; D unclear. Deletions cut 3 bases from V and 4 bases from J, with 9 bases between. The CDR3 is 13 amino acids. Germline-derived CDR1 and CDR2 are SNHLY and FYNNEI. CDR3 bases: TGTGCCAGCAGTGACGCCGTAGGCACTGAAGCTTTCTTT. Translation: CASSDAVGTEAFF. Variable domain in full (rest from reference TRBV2 and TRBJ1-1): EPEVTQTPSHQVTQMGQEVILRCVPISNHLYFYWYRQILGQKVEFLVSFYNNEISEKSEIFDDQFSVERPDGSNFTLKIRSTKLEDSAMYFCASSDAVGTEAFFGQGTRLTVV.

V is TRBV19 and J is TRBJ1-2, with D maybe TRBD1 (5 bases). V was cut by 3 bases and J by 6 bases, with 8 bases left in between. The CDR3 loop spans 12 amino acids. The germline V gene has CDR1 LNHDA and CDR2 SQIVND (reference sequence). The CDR3 loop is CASSIRGHGYTF. The CDR3 DNA reads TGTGCCAGTAGTATCCGGGGCCATGGCTACACCTTC.

This clonotype was picked up a small number of times. The rearrangement uses TRBV19 and TRBJ2-2; the match to TRBD2 covers 10 bases. The V gene's germline CDR1 is LNHDA and CDR2 SQIVND (reference sequence). The J segment lost 3 bases and the V segment lost 8 bases, leaving 6 bases of the junction unmatched. This CDR3 has 15 residues. The CDR3 DNA reads as TGTGCCAGTTCCGCTAGCGGGGGCTACACCGGGGAGCTGTTTTTT. Its protein is CASSASGGYTGELFF.

In the case of this clonotype: A much larger clonotype is one base distant, so this may be a read error. V and J are TRBV11-1 and TRBJ2-2; TRBD1 agrees at 8 bases. CDR3 size: 15 residues. V lost 3 bases to trimming and J lost 4 bases; unmatched junction nucleotides: 4. The germline CDR1 and CDR2 sequences are SGHAT and FQDESV (reference sequence). CDR3 in DNA: TGTGCCAGCAGCTTGGACAGGGAGAGCACCGGGGAGCTGTTTTTT. Residues: CASSLDRESTGELFF.

CDR3 sequence reads: CASSPNDRVGSSGANVLTF. The CDR3 nucleotides are TGTGCCAGCAGCCCAAATGACAGGGTTGGGTCGTCTGGGGCCAACGTCCTGACTTTC. This rearrangement joins TRBV3-1 to TRBJ2-6; 7 nucleotides agree with TRBD1. Germline V lookup: CDR1 LGHDT, CDR2 YNNKEL (reference sequence). Trimming at V came to 4 bases and at J to 1 base, leaving 13 bases not matched to a gene. This CDR3 has 19 amino acids.

This chain uses TRBV19 with TRBJ2-7; possibly TRBD2 for D (5 bases). CDR1 is LNHDA and CDR2 is SQIVND in the germline V gene (reference sequence). The CDR3 consists of 13 residues. V was clipped by 5 bases and J by 5 bases, with 13 bases between them. The CDR3 DNA reads TGTGCCAGTAGTGTCGGGGTTTGGAACGAGCAGTACTTC. Its translation is CASSVGVWNEQYF. The full variable domain, its missing parts supplied by reference TRBV19 and TRBJ2-7, is DGGITQSPKYLFRKEGQNVTLSCEQNLNHDAMYWYRQDPGQGLRLIYYSQIVNDFQKGDIAEGYSVSREKKESFPLTVTSAQKNPTAFYLCASSVGVWNEQYFGPGTRLTVT.

At least ten counts were recorded for this clonotype. V is TRBV7-2 and J is TRBJ2-7; 7 nucleotides line up with TRBD2. Trimming removed 1 base from V and 0 bases from J; junction bases left unmatched: 9. The V gene's germline CDR1 is SGHTA and CDR2 FQGNSA. This CDR3 is built from 17 residues. The CDR3 loop is CASSLEASRGYSYEQYF. The CDR3 coding sequence is TGTGCCAGCAGCTTAGAAGCTTCGCGGGGGTACTCCTACGAGCAGTACTTC. The whole variable domain, filled in from reference TRBV7-2 and TRBJ2-7, reads GAGVSQSPSNKVTEKGKDVELRCDPISGHTALYWYRQSLGQGLEFLIYFQGNSAPDKSGLPSDRFSAERTGGSVSTLTIQRTQQEDSAVYLCASSLEASRGYSYEQYFGPGTRLTVT.

The chain carries TRBV2 and TRBJ1-2, with D possibly being TRBD1 (5 bases). V gave up 6 bases and J gave up 0 bases, with 14 bases separating them. The CDR3 has 15 amino acids. Germline V gives CDR1 SNHLY, CDR2 FYNNEI. The CDR3 loop is CASRGRDGPNYGYTF. The CDR3 DNA follows: TGTGCCAGCAGGGGGCGGGACGGTCCTAACTATGGCTACACCTTC.

Many counts were recorded for this clonotype. The chain is built from TRBV12-5 and TRBJ1-1; 8 bases map to TRBD1. From germline, CDR1 is LGHNT and CDR2 FRNRAP. Trimming removed 0 bases from V and 8 bases from J; junction bases left unmatched: 8. The length of the CDR3 is 15 residues. The CDR3 bases are TGTGCTAGTGGTTTGGTGACAGGGGTCGGAGTCGAAGCTTTCTTT. The encoded protein is CASGLVTGVGVEAFF. The full variable domain, rest sourced from reference TRBV12-5 and TRBJ1-1, is DARVTQTPRHKVTEMGQEVTMRCQPILGHNTVFWYRQTMMQGLELLAYFRNRAPLDDSGMPKDRFSAEMPDATLATLKIQPSEPRDSAVYFCASGLVTGVGVEAFFGQGTRLTVV.

The sample holds many counts of this clonotype. CDR3 residues: CASSFRGGETQYF. CDR3 bases: TGTGCCAGCAGCTTCCGGGGCGGGGAGACCCAGTACTTC. The chain is built from TRBV7-2 and TRBJ2-5, with D tentatively TRBD1 or TRBD2 (5 bases each). The CDR3 sequence is 13 residues long. Looked up from germline, CDR1 is SGHTA and CDR2 is FQGNSA. Trimming shortened V by 3 bases and J by 5 bases, and 10 bases separated the two germline ends. The full variable domain, completed using reference TRBV7-2 and TRBJ2-5, is GAGVSQSPSNKVTEKGKDVELRCDPISGHTALYWYRQSLGQGLEFLIYFQGNSAPDKSGLPSDRFSAERTGGSVSTLTIQRTQQEDSAVYLCASSFRGGETQYFGPGTRLLVL.

CDR3 protein: CASSDSTIEDRAGNTIYF. Written as DNA, the CDR3 is TGTGCCAGCAGTGACTCGACCATTGAGGACAGGGCGGGAAACACCATATATTTT. The V call is TRBV6-4, the J call TRBJ1-3, with 8 bases matching TRBD1. The germline CDR1 and CDR2 sequences are MRHNA and SNTAGT. There are 18 residues in the CDR3. Trimming took 0 bases from V and 4 from J; bases not matched to a gene: 11.

The rearrangement joins TRBV7-8 to TRBJ2-6; D ambiguous. Germline V gene lookup returns CDR1 SGHVS and CDR2 FQNEAQ. Trimming left V 0 bases short and J 1 base short, with 4 bases between. The CDR3 contains 15 residues. This chain's CDR3 is CASSLALSGANVLTF. CDR3 in DNA: TGTGCCAGCAGCTTAGCCCTATCTGGGGCCAACGTCCTGACTTTC.

V usage is TRBV20-1 and J usage is TRBJ1-1; 8 bases align to TRBD1. This CDR3 region has 14 residues. With V trimmed by 6 bases and J by 6 bases, 12 bases remained unmatched. Germline-derived CDR1 and CDR2 are DFQATT and SNEGSKA (reference sequence). DNA of the CDR3: TGCAGTGCGGGGACAGGCCTTATGGGGGCTGAAGCTTTCTTT. This gives the protein CSAGTGLMGAEAFF.

Many counts were recorded for this clonotype. This rearrangement joins TRBV24-1 to TRBJ2-7; D is possibly TRBD1 (6 bases). The CDR3 runs 13 residues. In germline, CDR1 is KGHDR, CDR2 SFDVKD. The V end was cut by 3 bases, the J end by 7 bases, with 12 bases between. The CDR3 nucleotides are TGTGCCACCAGTGATCGGACAGAAAAGGAGCAGTACTTC. Its protein product is CATSDRTEKEQYF.

This clonotype was recorded at least ten times. V gene TRBV7-2 combines with J gene TRBJ2-5; D unclear. In germline, CDR1 is SGHTA, CDR2 FQGNSA. The CDR3 sequence is 13 residues long. V lost 1 base and J 0 bases, leaving 3 bases between the germline ends. Here the CDR3 reads CASSLEYQETQYF. Here the CDR3 DNA reads TGTGCCAGCAGCTTAGAATACCAAGAGACCCAGTACTTC.